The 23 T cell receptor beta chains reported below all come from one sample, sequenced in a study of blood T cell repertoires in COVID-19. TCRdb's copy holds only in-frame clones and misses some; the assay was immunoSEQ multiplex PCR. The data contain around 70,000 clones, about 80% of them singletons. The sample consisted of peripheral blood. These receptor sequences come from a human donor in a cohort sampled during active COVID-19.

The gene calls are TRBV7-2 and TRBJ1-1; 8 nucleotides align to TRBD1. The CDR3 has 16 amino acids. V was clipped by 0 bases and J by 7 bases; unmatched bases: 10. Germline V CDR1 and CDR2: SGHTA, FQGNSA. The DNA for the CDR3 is TGTGCCAGCAGCTTAGCGCTTATTGGACAGGGCTTTGAAGCTTTCTTT. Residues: CASSLALIGQGFEAFF.

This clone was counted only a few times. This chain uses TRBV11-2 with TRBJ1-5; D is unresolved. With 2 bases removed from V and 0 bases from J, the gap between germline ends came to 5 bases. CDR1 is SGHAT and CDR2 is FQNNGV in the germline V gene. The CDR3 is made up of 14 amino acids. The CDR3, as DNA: TGTGCCAGCAGCTTAATCAATAGCAATCAGCCCCAGCATTTT. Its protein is CASSLINSNQPQHF.

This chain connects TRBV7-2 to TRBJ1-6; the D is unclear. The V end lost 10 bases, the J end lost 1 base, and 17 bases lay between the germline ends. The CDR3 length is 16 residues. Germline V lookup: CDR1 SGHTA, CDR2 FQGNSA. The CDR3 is CATHSGSTSYNSPLHF. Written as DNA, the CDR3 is TGTGCCACACACTCGGGATCTACGTCCTATAATTCACCCCTCCACTTT.

The CDR3 spells CASSPGQRETQYF. The CDR3 nucleotides read TGTGCCAGCTCACCGGGACAGAGAGAGACCCAGTACTTC. This rearrangement joins TRBV18 to TRBJ2-5; 7 nucleotides line up with TRBD1. The CDR3 totals 13 residues. Germline lookup yields CDR1 KGHSH and CDR2 LQKENI. Trimming at V came to 3 bases and at J to 4 bases, leaving 2 bases not matched to a gene.

The CDR3 DNA follows: TGTGCCAGCAGCCCGGGAAACGGGGGACAAGAGACCCAGTACTTC. It encodes CASSPGNGGQETQYF. The chain links TRBV11-1 to TRBJ2-5, with a possible D match to TRBD2 (6 bases). The V end lost 5 bases, the J end lost 2 bases, and 15 bases lay between the germline ends. This CDR3 spans 15 amino acids. Germline values: CDR1 SGHAT, CDR2 FQDESV (reference sequence).

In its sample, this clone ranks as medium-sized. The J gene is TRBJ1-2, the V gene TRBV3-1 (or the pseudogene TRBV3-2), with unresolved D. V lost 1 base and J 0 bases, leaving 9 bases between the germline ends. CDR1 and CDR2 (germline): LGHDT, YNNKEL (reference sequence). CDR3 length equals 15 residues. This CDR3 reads CASSQGRGTNYGYTF. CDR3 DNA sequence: TGTGCCAGCAGCCAAGGACGGGGAACTAACTATGGCTACACCTTC.

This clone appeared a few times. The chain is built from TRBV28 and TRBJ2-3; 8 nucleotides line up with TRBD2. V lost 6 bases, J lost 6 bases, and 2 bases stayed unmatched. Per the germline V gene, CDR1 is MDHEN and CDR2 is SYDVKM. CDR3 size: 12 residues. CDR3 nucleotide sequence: TGTGCCAGCAGGGGACTAGGGGATACGCAGTATTTT. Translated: CASRGLGDTQYF.

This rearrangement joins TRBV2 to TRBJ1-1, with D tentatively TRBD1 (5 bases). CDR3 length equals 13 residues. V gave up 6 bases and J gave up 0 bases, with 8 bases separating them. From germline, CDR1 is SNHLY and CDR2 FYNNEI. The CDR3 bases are TGTGCCAGCAGACAGGATATGAACACTGAAGCTTTCTTT. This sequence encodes CASRQDMNTEAFF. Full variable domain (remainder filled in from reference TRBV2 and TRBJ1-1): EPEVTQTPSHQVTQMGQEVILRCVPISNHLYFYWYRQILGQKVEFLVSFYNNEISEKSEIFDDQFSVERPDGSNFTLKIRSTKLEDSAMYFCASRQDMNTEAFFGQGTRLTVV.

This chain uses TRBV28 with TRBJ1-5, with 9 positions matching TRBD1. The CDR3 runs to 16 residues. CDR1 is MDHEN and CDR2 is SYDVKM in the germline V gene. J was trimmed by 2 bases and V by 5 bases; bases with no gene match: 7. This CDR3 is CASSVTGQGGNQPQHF. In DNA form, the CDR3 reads TGTGCCAGCAGTGTGACGGGACAGGGAGGCAATCAGCCCCAGCATTTT.

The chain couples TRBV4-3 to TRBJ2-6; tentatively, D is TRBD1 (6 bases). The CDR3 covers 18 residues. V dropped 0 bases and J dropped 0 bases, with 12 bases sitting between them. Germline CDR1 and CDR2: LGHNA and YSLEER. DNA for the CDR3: TGCGCCAGCAGCCAAGAGACACCAGGGGTCTCTGGGGCCAACGTCCTGACTTTC. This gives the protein CASSQETPGVSGANVLTF.

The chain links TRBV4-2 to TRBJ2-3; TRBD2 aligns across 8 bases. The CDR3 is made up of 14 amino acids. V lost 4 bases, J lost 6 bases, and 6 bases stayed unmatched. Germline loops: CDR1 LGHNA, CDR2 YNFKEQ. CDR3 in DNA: TGTGCCAGCAGCCTAGGACTAGCCGGGGATACGCAGTATTTT. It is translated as CASSLGLAGDTQYF.

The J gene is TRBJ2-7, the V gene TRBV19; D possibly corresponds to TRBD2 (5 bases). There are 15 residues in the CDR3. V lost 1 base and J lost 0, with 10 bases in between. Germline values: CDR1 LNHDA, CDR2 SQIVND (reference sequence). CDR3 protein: CASSIGGSSSYEQYF. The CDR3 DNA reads TGTGCCAGTAGTATAGGAGGGAGCTCCTCCTACGAGCAGTACTTC.

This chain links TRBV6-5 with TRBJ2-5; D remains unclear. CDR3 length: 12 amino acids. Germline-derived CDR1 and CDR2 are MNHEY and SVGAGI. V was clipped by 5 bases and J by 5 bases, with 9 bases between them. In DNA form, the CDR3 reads TGTGCCAGCAGTCCACCGCGGGAGACCCAGTACTTC. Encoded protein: CASSPPRETQYF.

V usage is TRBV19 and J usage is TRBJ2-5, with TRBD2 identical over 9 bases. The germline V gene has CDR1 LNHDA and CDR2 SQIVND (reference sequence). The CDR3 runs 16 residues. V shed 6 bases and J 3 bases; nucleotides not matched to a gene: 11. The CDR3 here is CASSKARASGEETQYF. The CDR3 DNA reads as TGTGCCAGTAGCAAAGCCAGGGCTAGCGGGGAAGAGACCCAGTACTTC.

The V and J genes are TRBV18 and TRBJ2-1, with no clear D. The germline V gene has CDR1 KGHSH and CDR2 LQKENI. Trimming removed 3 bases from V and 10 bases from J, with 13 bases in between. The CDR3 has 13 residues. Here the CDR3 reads CASSPVPEREQFF. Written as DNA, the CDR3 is TGTGCCAGCTCACCTGTACCAGAGAGGGAGCAGTTCTTC.

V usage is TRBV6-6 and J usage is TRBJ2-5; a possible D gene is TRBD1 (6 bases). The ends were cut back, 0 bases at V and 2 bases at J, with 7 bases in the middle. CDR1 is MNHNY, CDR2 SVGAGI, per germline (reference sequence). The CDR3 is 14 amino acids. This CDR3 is CASSYSRGQETQYF. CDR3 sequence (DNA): TGTGCCAGCAGTTACTCGAGGGGGCAAGAGACCCAGTACTTC.

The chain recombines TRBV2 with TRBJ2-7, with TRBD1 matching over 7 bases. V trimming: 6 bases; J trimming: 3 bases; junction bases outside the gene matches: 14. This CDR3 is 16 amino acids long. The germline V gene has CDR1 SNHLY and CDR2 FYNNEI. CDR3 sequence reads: CASRRETGTVDYEQYF. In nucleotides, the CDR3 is TGTGCCAGCAGACGCGAGACCGGGACAGTGGACTACGAGCAGTACTTC.

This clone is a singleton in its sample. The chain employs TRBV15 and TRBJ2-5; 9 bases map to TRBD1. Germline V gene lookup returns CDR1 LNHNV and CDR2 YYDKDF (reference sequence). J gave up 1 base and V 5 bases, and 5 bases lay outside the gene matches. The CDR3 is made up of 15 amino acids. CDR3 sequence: CATSFRQGGQETQYF. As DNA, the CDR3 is TGTGCCACCAGCTTTCGACAGGGGGGCCAAGAGACCCAGTACTTC.

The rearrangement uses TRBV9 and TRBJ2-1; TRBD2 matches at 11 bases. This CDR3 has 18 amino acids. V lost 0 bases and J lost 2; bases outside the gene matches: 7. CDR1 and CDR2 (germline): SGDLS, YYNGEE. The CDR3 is CASSVETSGSLTYNEQFF. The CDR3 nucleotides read TGTGCCAGCAGCGTAGAAACTAGCGGGAGCTTGACCTACAATGAGCAGTTCTTC.

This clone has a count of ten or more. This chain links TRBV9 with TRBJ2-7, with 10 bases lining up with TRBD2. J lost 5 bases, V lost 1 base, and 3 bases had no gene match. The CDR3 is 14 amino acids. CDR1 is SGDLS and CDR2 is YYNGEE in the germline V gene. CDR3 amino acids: CASSVHGTSDEQYF. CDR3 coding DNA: TGTGCCAGCAGCGTACACGGGACTAGCGACGAGCAGTACTTC.

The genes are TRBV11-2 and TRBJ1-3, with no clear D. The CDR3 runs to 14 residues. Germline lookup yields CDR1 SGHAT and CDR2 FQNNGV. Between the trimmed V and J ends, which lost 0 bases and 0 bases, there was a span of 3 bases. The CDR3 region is CASSLESSGNTIYF. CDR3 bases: TGTGCCAGCAGCTTAGAGAGCTCTGGAAACACCATATATTTT.

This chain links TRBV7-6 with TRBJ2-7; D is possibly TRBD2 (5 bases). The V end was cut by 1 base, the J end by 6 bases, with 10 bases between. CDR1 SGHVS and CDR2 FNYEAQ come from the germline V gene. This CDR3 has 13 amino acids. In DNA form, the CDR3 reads TGTGCCAGCAGCTTAGGAGGGCCGGGCGAGCAGTACTTC. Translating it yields CASSLGGPGEQYF.

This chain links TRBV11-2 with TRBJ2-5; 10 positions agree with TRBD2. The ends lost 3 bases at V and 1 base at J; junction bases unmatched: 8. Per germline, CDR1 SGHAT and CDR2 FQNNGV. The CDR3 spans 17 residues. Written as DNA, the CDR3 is TGTGCCAGCAGCTTTCCGACTAGCGGGTCATTCCAAGAGACCCAGTACTTC. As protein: CASSFPTSGSFQETQYF.